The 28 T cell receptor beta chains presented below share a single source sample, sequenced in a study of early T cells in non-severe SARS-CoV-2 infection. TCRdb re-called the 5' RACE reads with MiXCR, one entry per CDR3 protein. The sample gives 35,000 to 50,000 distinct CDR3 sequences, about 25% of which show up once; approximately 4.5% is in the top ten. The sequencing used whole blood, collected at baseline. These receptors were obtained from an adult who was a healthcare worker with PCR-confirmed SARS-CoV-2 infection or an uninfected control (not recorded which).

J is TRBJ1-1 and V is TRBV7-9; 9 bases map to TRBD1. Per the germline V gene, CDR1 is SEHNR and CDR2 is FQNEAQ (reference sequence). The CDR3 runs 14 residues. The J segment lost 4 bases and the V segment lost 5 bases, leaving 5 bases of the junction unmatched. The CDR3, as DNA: TGTGCCAGCAGCAGAGACAGGGGGATCACTGAAGCTTTCTTT. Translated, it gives CASSRDRGITEAFF. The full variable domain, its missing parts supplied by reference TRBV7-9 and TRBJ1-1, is DTGVSQNPRHKITKRGQNVTFRCDPISEHNRLYWYRQTLGQGPEFLTYFQNEAQLEKSRLLSDRFSAERPKGSFSTLEIQRTEQGDSAMYLCASSRDRGITEAFFGQGTRLTVV.

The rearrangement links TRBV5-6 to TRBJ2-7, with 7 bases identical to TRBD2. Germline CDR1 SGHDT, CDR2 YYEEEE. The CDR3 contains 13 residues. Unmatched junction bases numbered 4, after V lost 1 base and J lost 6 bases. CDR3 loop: CASSLTGEGEQYF. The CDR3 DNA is TGTGCCAGCAGCTTGACCGGGGAGGGCGAGCAGTACTTC. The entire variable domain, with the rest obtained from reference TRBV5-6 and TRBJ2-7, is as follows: DAGVTQSPTHLIKTRGQQVTLRCSPKSGHDTVSWYQQALGQGPQFIFQYYEEEERQRGNFPDRFSGHQFPNYSSELNVNALLLGDSALYLCASSLTGEGEQYFGPGTRLTVT.

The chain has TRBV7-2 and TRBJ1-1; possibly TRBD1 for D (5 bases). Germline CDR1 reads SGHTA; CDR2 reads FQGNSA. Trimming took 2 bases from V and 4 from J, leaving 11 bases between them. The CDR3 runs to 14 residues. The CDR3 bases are TGTGCCAGCAGCTTATCTGGGGGAGGCACTGAAGCTTTCTTT. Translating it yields CASSLSGGGTEAFF.

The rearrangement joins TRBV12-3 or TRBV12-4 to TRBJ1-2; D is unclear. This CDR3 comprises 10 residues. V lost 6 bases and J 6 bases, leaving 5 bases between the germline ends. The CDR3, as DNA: TGTGCCAGCAGGGCGGATGGCTACACCTTC. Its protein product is CASRADGYTF.

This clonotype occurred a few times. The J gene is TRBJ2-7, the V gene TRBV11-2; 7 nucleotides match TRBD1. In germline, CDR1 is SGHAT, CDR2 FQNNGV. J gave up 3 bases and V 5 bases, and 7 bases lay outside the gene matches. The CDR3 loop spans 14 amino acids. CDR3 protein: CASSPDRDSYEQYF. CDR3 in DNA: TGTGCCAGCAGCCCCGACCGGGACAGCTACGAGCAGTACTTC.

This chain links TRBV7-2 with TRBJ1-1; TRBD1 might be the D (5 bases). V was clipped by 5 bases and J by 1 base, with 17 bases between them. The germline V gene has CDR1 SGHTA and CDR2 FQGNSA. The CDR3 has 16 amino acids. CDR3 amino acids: CASSTPPGRANTEAFF. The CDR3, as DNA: TGTGCCAGCAGCACCCCCCCGGGCAGGGCGAACACTGAAGCTTTCTTT.

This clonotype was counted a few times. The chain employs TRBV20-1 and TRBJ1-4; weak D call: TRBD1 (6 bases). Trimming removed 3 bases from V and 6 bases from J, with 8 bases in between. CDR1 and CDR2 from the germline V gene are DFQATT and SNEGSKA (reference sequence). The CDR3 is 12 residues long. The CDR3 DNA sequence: TGCAGTGCTAGTAAGGGGGATGAAAAACTGTTTTTT. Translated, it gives CSASKGDEKLFF.

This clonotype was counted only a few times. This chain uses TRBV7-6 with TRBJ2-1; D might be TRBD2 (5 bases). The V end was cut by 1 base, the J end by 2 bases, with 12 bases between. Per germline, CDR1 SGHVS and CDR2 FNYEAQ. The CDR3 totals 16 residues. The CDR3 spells CASSLDVASTYNEQFF. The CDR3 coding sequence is TGTGCCAGCAGCTTAGATGTTGCTAGCACCTACAATGAGCAGTTCTTC.

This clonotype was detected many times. The CDR3 is CASSLAGGGQGQETQYF. CDR3 in DNA: TGTGCCAGCAGCTTGGCAGGCGGGGGACAGGGGCAAGAGACCCAGTACTTC. The chain couples TRBV5-4 to TRBJ2-5; the match to TRBD1 covers 10 bases. V shed 0 bases and J 2 bases; nucleotides not matched to a gene: 7. Germline lookup yields CDR1 SGHNT and CDR2 YYREEE (reference sequence). The CDR3 has 17 residues.

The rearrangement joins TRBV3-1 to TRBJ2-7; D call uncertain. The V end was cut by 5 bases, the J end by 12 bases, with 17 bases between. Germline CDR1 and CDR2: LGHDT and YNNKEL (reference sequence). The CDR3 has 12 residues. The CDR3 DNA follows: TGTGCCAGCAGCGCCCGGAGTTTTGGTCGGTACTTC. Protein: CASSARSFGRYF.

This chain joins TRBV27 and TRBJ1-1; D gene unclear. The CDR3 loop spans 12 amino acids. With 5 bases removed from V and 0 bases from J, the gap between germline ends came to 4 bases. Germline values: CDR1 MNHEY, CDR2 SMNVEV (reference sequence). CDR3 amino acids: CASSTVNTEAFF. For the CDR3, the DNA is TGTGCCAGCAGTACAGTGAACACTGAAGCTTTCTTT.

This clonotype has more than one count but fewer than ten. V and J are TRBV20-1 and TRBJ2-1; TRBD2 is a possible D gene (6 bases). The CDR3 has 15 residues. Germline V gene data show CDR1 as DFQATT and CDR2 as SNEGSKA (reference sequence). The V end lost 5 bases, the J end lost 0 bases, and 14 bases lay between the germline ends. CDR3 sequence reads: CSALGGVYSYNEQFF. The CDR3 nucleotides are TGCAGTGCTCTCGGCGGGGTCTACTCCTACAATGAGCAGTTCTTC.

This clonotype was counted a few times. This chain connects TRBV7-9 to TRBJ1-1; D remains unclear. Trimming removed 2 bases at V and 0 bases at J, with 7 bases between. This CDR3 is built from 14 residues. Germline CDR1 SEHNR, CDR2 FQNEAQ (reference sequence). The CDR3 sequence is CASSLNRVNTEAFF. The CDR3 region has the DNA TGTGCCAGCAGCTTAAACAGAGTGAACACTGAAGCTTTCTTT. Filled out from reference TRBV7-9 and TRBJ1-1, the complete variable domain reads DTGVSQNPRHKITKRGQNVTFRCDPISEHNRLYWYRQTLGQGPEFLTYFQNEAQLEKSRLLSDRFSAERPKGSFSTLEIQRTEQGDSAMYLCASSLNRVNTEAFFGQGTRLTVV.

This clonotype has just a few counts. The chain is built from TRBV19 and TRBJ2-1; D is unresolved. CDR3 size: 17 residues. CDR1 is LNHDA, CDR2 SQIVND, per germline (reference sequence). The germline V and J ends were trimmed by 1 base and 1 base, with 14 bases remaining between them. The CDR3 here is CASSIGRQMESYNEQFF. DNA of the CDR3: TGTGCCAGTAGTATAGGGCGGCAGATGGAATCCTACAATGAGCAGTTCTTC.

CDR3 coding DNA: TGCAGTGCTAGAGCGGGGGGAGGCGGGGAGCTGTTTTTT. Translation: CSARAGGGGELFF. V and J are TRBV20-1 and TRBJ2-2; TRBD2 matches at 7 bases. V lost 1 base, J lost 7 bases, and 3 bases stayed unmatched. The CDR3 is 13 amino acids. CDR1 is DFQATT and CDR2 is SNEGSKA in the germline V gene (reference sequence).

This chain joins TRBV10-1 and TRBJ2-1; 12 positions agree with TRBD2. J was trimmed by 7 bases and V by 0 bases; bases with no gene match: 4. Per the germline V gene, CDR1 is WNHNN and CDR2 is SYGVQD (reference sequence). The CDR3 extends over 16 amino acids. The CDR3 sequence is CASSESLAGGLNEQFF. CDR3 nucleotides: TGCGCCAGCAGTGAGTCCCTAGCGGGGGGGCTGAATGAGCAGTTCTTC.

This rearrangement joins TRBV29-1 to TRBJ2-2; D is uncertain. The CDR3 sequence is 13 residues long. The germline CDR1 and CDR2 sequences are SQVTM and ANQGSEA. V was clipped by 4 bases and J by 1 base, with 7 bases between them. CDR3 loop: CSVGSLNTGELFF. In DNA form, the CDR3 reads TGCAGCGTTGGATCCCTGAACACCGGGGAGCTGTTTTTT.

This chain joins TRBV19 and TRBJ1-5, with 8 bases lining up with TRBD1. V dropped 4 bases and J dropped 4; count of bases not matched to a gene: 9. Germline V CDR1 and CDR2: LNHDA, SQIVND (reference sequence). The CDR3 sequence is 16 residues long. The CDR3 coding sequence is TGTGCCAGTAGTAACCCGGGGACAGGATGGAATCAGCCCCAGCATTTT. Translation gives CASSNPGTGWNQPQHF.

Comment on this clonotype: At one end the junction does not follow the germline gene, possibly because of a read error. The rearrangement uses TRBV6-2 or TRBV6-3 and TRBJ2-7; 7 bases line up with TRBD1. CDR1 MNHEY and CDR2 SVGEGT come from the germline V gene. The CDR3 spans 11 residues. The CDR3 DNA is TGTGCCAGCAAGGGGGCCTACGAGCAGTACTTT. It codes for CASKGAYEQYF.

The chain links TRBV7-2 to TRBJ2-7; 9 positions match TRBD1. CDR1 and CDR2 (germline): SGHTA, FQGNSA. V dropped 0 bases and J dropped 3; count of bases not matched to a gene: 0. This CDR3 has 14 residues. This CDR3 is CASSLATGGYEQYF. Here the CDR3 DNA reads TGTGCCAGCAGCTTAGCGACAGGGGGCTACGAGCAGTACTTC.

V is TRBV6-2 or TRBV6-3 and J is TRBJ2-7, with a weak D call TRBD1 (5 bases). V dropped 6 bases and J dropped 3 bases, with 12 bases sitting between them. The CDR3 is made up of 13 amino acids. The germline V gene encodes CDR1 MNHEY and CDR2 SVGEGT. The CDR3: CASRLGQGYEQYF. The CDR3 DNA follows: TGTGCCAGCAGGTTGGGGCAAGGCTACGAGCAGTACTTC.

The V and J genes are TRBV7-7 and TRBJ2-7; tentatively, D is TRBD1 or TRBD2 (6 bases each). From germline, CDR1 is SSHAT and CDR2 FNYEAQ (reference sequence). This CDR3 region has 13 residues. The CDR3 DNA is TGTGCTAGCGGTCCGGGCAGGGGCTACGAGCAGTACTTC. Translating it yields CASGPGRGYEQYF.

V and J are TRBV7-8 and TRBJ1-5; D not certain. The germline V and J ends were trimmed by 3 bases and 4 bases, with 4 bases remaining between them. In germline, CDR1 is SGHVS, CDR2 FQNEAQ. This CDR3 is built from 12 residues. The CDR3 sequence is CASSFPNQPQHF. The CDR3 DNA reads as TGTGCCAGCAGCTTTCCAAATCAGCCCCAGCATTTT.

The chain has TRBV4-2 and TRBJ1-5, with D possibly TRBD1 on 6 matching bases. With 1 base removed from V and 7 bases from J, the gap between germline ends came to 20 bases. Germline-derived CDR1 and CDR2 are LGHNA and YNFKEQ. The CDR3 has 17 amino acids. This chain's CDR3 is CASSQAGGARPEQPQHF. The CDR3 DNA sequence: TGTGCCAGCAGCCAAGCCGGGGGCGCGAGGCCCGAACAGCCCCAGCATTTT.

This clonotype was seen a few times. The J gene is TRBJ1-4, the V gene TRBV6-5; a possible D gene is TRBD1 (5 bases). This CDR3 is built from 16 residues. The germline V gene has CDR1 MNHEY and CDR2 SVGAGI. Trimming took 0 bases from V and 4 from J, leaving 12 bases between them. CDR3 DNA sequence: TGTGCCAGCAGTTACTCCCGGACGGGGGATAATGAAAAACTGTTTTTT. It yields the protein CASSYSRTGDNEKLFF.

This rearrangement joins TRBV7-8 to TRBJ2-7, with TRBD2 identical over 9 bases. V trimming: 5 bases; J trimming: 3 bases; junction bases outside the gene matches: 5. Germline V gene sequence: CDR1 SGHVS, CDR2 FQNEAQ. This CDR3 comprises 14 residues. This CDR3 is CASSVSGGHYEQYF. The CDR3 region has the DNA TGTGCCAGCAGCGTTAGCGGGGGTCACTACGAGCAGTACTTC.

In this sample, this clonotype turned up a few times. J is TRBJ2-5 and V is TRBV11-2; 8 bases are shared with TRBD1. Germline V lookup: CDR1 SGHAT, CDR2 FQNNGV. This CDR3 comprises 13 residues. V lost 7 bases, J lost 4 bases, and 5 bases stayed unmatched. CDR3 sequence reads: CASTRQGRETQYF. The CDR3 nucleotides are TGTGCCAGCACCAGACAGGGGAGAGAGACCCAGTACTTC. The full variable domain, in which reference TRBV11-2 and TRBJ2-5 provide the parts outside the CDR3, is EAGVAQSPRYKIIEKRQSVAFWCNPISGHATLYWYQQILGQGPKLLIQFQNNGVVDDSQLPKDRFSAERLKGVDSTLKIQPAKLEDSAVYLCASTRQGRETQYFGPGTRLLVL.

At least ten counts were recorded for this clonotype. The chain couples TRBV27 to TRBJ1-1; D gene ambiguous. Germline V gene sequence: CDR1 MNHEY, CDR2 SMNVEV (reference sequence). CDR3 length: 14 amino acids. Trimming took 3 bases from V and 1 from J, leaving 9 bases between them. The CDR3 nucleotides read TGTGCCAGCAGTTTTGGACCCTCGAACACTGAAGCTTTCTTT. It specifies CASSFGPSNTEAFF.